Listed below are T cell receptor beta chains from one sample, sequenced in a study of blood T cells in healthy people across ages. Each CDR3 protein is one row after TCRdb ran MiXCR on the 5' RACE reads. The sample consists of about 290,000 distinct CDR3 sequences, roughly a quarter of them appearing once. The sample taken for sequencing was blood. These receptors were collected from a woman in her seventies in good health. Both conserved end residues are part of each CDR3. The order of the fields is D gene, J gene, CDR3 length, V gene, clone size, CDR3 protein, CDR3 DNA. A D gene is named only where the DNA matches it firmly. Clone size appears in some rows only: once, few, many, or a class for an expanded clone.

TRBD2	TRBJ2-5	15	TRBV5-1	few	CASRPTLAGQETQYF	TGCGCCAGCAGGCCGACGTTAGCGGGACAAGAGACCCAGTACTTC
NA	TRBJ2-2	17	TRBV5-5	few	CASSFVPSSTNTGELFF	TGTGCCAGCAGCTTTGTGCCTAGCTCGACGAACACCGGGGAGCTGTTTTTT
TRBD2	TRBJ2-1	18	TRBV5-1	few	CASSLASSAGGPTGEQFF	TGCGCCAGCAGCTTGGCCTCTTCAGCGGGAGGGCCAACGGGTGAGCAGTTCTTC
NA	TRBJ2-7	11	TRBV2	NA	CASSERYEQYF	TGTGCCAGCAGTGAACGTTACGAGCAGTACTTC
TRBD2	TRBJ2-3	15	TRBV28	NA	CASSPTSGRRGTQYF	TGTGCCAGCAGTCCGACTAGCGGGAGACGAGGAACGCAGTATTTT
NA	TRBJ1-2	14	TRBV29-1	few	CSSNRESMDYGYTF	TGCAGCTCCAACAGGGAATCGATGGACTATGGCTACACCTTC
NA	TRBJ1-1	14	TRBV6-6	few	CASSLDDEDTEAFF	TGTGCCAGCAGTTTAGATGATGAGGACACTGAAGCTTTCTTT
NA	TRBJ2-1	11	TRBV27	NA	CDSTLYNEQFF	TGTGACAGCACCTTGTACAATGAGCAGTTCTTC
TRBD1	TRBJ1-2	14	TRBV20-1	NA	CSAFMTGRNYGYTF	TGCAGTGCTTTCATGACAGGGAGGAACTATGGCTACACCTTC
TRBD2	TRBJ2-7	14	TRBV3-1	few	CASSPQRERDEQYF	TGTGCCAGCAGCCCTCAGCGGGAAAGGGACGAGCAGTACTTC
NA	TRBJ2-7	12	TRBV3-1	NA	CAGSETGAEQYF	TGTGCCGGCAGCGAAACCGGGGCCGAGCAGTACTTC
TRBD2	TRBJ2-1	17	TRBV6-1	NA	CATNPKNGLAGTNEQFF	TGTGCCACCAACCCTAAGAACGGGCTAGCGGGTACCAATGAGCAGTTCTTC
TRBD1	TRBJ2-1	15	TRBV25-1	few	CASSVTGGRYNEQFF	TGTGCCAGCAGTGTAACAGGGGGCCGCTACAATGAGCAGTTCTTC
NA	TRBJ1-2	13	TRBV9	many	CASSVGGDYGYTF	TGTGCCAGCAGCGTTGGGGGTGACTATGGCTACACCTTC
TRBD1	TRBJ1-4	13	TRBV7-2	NA	CASAGQVNEKLFF	TGTGCCAGCGCCGGACAGGTTAATGAAAAACTGTTTTTT
NA	TRBJ2-6	15	TRBV7-9	few	CASSSGVAGANVLTF	TGTGCCAGCAGCTCCGGGGTCGCTGGGGCCAACGTCCTGACTTTC
TRBD1	TRBJ2-5	14	TRBV5-1	many	CASSLGTVQETQYF	TGCGCCAGCAGCCTCGGGACAGTTCAAGAGACCCAGTACTTC
NA	TRBJ2-2	16	TRBV5-1	few	CASSIRLTANTGELFF	TGCGCCAGCAGCATTCGACTGACCGCGAACACCGGGGAGCTGTTTTTT
NA	TRBJ2-5	13	TRBV6-1	many	CASTSSPQETQYF	TGTGCCAGCACGTCTAGCCCACAAGAGACCCAGTACTTC
NA	TRBJ1-2	13	TRBV7-3	few	CASSLDGNRGYTF	TGTGCCAGCAGCTTAGACGGAAATCGTGGCTACACCTTC
TRBD1	TRBJ2-1	15	TRBV2	few	CASTLTGGSYNEQFF	TGTGCCAGCACCCTCACAGGGGGGTCCTACAATGAGCAGTTCTTC
NA	TRBJ1-3	12	TRBV3-1	NA	CASRDTRNTIYF	TGTGCCAGCAGGGACACACGAAACACCATATATTTT
NA	TRBJ1-4	15	TRBV5-6	once	CASSLVSGPGEKLFF	TGTGCCAGCAGCTTGGTTTCTGGGCCCGGTGAAAAACTGTTTTTT
NA	TRBJ2-3	17	TRBV27	few	CASSLSRVFMSTDTQYF	TGTGCCAGCAGTTTATCGAGGGTTTTTATGAGCACAGATACGCAGTATTTT
TRBD1	TRBJ2-7	14	TRBV7-9	NA	CASSLGGDRGEQYF	TGTGCCAGCAGCTTAGGTGGGGACAGGGGCGAGCAGTACTTC
NA	TRBJ1-1	13	TRBV10-3	once	CAISEGMNTEAFF	TGTGCCATCAGTGAAGGGATGAACACTGAAGCTTTCTTT
NA	TRBJ1-2	15	TRBV28	NA	CASSFSAIGNYGYTF	TGTGCCAGCAGTTTCTCAGCCATAGGGAACTATGGCTACACCTTC
NA	TRBJ2-4	16	TRBV20-1	NA	CSAEGVRGSAKNIQYF	TGCAGTGCCGAGGGGGTTCGGGGGTCGGCCAAAAACATTCAGTACTTC
TRBD1	TRBJ1-6	16	TRBV7-9	NA	CASSSRRDRKNSPLHF	TGTGCCAGCAGCTCCAGGAGGGACAGAAAAAATTCACCCCTCCACTTT
NA	TRBJ2-1	10	TRBV10-2	NA	CASSESEQFF	TGCGCCAGCAGTGAGTCAGAGCAGTTCTTC
TRBD2	TRBJ2-1	15	TRBV5-1	many	CASSQAGGTYNEQFF	TGCGCCAGCAGTCAAGCGGGAGGGACCTACAATGAGCAGTTCTTC
TRBD2	TRBJ2-1	12	TRBV20-1	NA	CSVPSGYNEQFF	TGCAGTGTACCTAGCGGATACAATGAGCAGTTCTTC
TRBD1	TRBJ1-3	16	TRBV7-2	few	CASRLNRGSLGNTIYF	TGTGCCAGCAGACTAAACAGGGGGAGCCTAGGAAACACCATATATTTT
NA	TRBJ2-7	14	TRBV20-1	NA	CSARGTAGTYEQYF	TGCAGTGCTAGAGGGACTGCAGGGACCTACGAGCAGTACTTC
NA	TRBJ2-1	15	TRBV28	many	CASSRRHNSYNEQFF	TGTGCCAGCAGTCGAAGACACAACTCCTACAATGAGCAGTTCTTC
NA	TRBJ2-5	14	TRBV4-1	NA	CASSQDLKRETQYF	TGCGCCAGCAGCCAAGACCTCAAAAGGGAGACCCAGTACTTC
TRBD2	TRBJ2-1	16	TRBV28	NA	CASSLASGSLDNEQFF	TGTGCCAGCAGTTTGGCTAGCGGGAGCTTAGACAATGAGCAGTTCTTC
NA	TRBJ2-7	10	TRBV2	many	CASSLYEQYF	TGTGCCAGCAGCCTCTACGAGCAGTACTTC
NA	TRBJ2-5	14	TRBV29-1	once	CSVSPRVGAETQYF	TGCAGCGTTAGCCCCAGGGTTGGGGCGGAGACCCAGTACTTC
NA	TRBJ2-1	13	TRBV28	few	CASRPRTSSEQFF	TGTGCCAGCAGACCTCGGACCTCCAGTGAGCAGTTCTTC
NA	TRBJ2-5	15	TRBV5-1	once	CASSFGTSPAETQYF	TGCGCCAGCAGCTTCGGGACCAGCCCCGCGGAGACCCAGTACTTC
NA	TRBJ2-1	15	TRBV3-1	few	CASSQGAASGNEQFF	TGTGCCAGCAGCCAAGGGGCAGCCTCGGGAAATGAGCAGTTCTTC
NA	TRBJ2-6	16	TRBV28	NA	CASSSGRSSGANVLTF	TGTGCCAGCAGTTCCGGACGGTCCTCTGGGGCCAACGTCCTGACTTTC
TRBD2	TRBJ2-1	14	TRBV7-9	NA	CASSPKTSANEQFF	TGTGCCAGCAGTCCAAAGACTAGCGCCAATGAGCAGTTCTTC
NA	TRBJ2-5	13	TRBV12-3/TRBV12-4	NA	CASLRSGQETQYF	TGTGCCAGCCTAAGATCGGGTCAAGAGACCCAGTACTTC
NA	TRBJ2-4	16	TRBV20-1	few	CSASSTEGQAKNIQYF	TGCAGTGCTAGCTCGACAGAGGGCCAGGCCAAAAACATTCAGTACTTC
NA	TRBJ2-5	15	TRBV28	NA	CASSFRLQGRKTQYF	TGTGCCAGCAGTTTTCGCCTCCAGGGGCGGAAGACCCAGTACTTC
TRBD1	TRBJ1-4	16	TRBV6-6	NA	CASRVRTGVRIEKLFF	TGTGCCAGCAGAGTACGGACAGGGGTAAGGATTGAAAAACTGTTTTTT
TRBD1	TRBJ2-5	14	TRBV7-2	NA	CASSARQGSETQYF	TGTGCCAGCAGCGCGAGACAGGGGTCAGAGACCCAGTACTTC
NA	TRBJ2-5	15	TRBV5-1	NA	CASSPLTGTQETQYF	TGCGCCAGCAGCCCGCTGACGGGTACCCAAGAGACCCAGTACTTC
NA	TRBJ2-7	13	TRBV18	few	CASSPGSPYEQYF	TGTGCCAGCTCACCAGGTAGTCCCTACGAGCAGTACTTC
NA	TRBJ2-7	14	TRBV12-3/TRBV12-4	NA	CASSLLGAANEQYF	TGTGCCAGCAGTTTACTTGGGGCAGCAAACGAGCAGTACTTC
NA	TRBJ2-7	14	TRBV7-9	many	CASSLDAPSYEQYF	TGTGCCAGCAGCTTAGACGCCCCCTCCTACGAGCAGTACTTC
TRBD1	TRBJ2-6	17	TRBV25-1	NA	CASNEGAGTSGANVLTF	TGTGCCAGCAATGAGGGGGCAGGGACCTCTGGGGCCAACGTCCTGACTTTC
NA	TRBJ2-1	11	TRBV4-1	many	CASSQGNEQFF	TGCGCCAGCAGCCAAGGCAATGAGCAGTTCTTC
TRBD2	TRBJ2-1	16	TRBV6-1	many	CASSEPRLAGGNEQFF	TGTGCCAGCAGTGAACCCCGGCTAGCGGGAGGAAATGAGCAGTTCTTC
TRBD2	TRBJ2-1	15	TRBV12-3/TRBV12-4	NA	CASTVSGSSYNERFF	TGTGCCAGCACCGTTAGCGGGAGCTCCTACAATGAGCGGTTCTTC
NA	TRBJ2-1	13	TRBV5-6	many	CASSLGRLNEQFF	TGTGCCAGCAGCTTGGGCAGGCTCAATGAGCAGTTCTTC
TRBD1	TRBJ1-4	15	TRBV10-3	few	CAISARGQGDEKLFF	TGTGCCATCAGTGCGCGGGGACAGGGAGACGAAAAACTGTTTTTT
NA	TRBJ1-1	13	TRBV20-1	NA	CSAPNAGNTEAFF	TGCAGTGCTCCTAATGCGGGTAACACTGAAGCTTTCTTT